The T cell receptor beta chain described here comes from a study of blood T cell repertoires in COVID-19. About the study: Whether acute or convalescent, the COVID-19 samples came from the United States, Italy and Spain. Nucleic acid was either cDNA or gDNA, and it came from T cells, B-cell-depleted T cells, or PBMCs.

The study drew participants aged roughly 18 to 95 years from about two dozen US areas. The ends were cut back, 1 base at V and 7 bases at J, with 10 bases in the middle. The CDR3 is 13 amino acids. Looked up from germline, CDR1 is MNHNS and CDR2 is SASEGT. Authors' analysis steps: Using reference gene primer amplification, nucleated cell counts were estimated. Sequencing used immunoSEQ multiplex PCR; TCRdb keeps in-frame clones, though not all of them. V and J calls and clone size are those listed in that table; D and trimming were worked out from the DNA. The sample lists some 70,000 clones; more than 75% were seen once.

Sequenced sample: PBMCs or T cells enriched from blood (not recorded which). This receptor was identified in a middle-aged woman who had recovered from COVID-19. The chain combines TRBV6-1 with TRBJ1-2; maybe TRBD1 (6 bases). This CDR3 is CASSEGGGAGYTF. The CDR3 bases are TGTGCCAGCAGTGAAGGAGGGGGGGCTGGCTACACCTTC.